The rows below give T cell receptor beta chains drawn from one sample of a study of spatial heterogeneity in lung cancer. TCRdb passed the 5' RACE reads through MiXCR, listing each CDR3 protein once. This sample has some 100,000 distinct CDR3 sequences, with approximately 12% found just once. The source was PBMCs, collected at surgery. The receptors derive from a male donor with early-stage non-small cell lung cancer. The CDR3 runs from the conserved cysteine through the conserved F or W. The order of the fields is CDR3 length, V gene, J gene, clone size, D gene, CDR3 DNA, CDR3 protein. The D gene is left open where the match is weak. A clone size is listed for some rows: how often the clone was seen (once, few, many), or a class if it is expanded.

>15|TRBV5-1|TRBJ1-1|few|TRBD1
TGCGCCAGCAGCTGGACAGGGTTAGAGGGTACTGAAGCTTTCTTT
CASSWTGLEGTEAFF
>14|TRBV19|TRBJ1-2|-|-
TGTGCCAGTAGTATTCCCTCCCAAGTCCGAGGCTACACCTTC
CASSIPSQVRGYTF
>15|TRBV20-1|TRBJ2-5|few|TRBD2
TGCAGTGCGAGCCCGGCCCGGCTAGCGGTCATGGCCCAGTACTTC
CSASPARLAVMAQYF
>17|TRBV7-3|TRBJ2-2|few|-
TGTGCCAGCAGCTTAAATCCACACCACACCGACGCCGGGGAGCTGTTTTTT
CASSLNPHHTDAGELFF
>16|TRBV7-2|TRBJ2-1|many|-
TGTGCCAGCAGCTTACTCGCCGGGAGCTCCTACAATGAGCAGTTCTTC
CASSLLAGSSYNEQFF
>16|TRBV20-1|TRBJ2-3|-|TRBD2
TGCAGTGCTAATATCCCGGGGGGGCTCTTTACAGATACGCAGTATTTT
CSANIPGGLFTDTQYF
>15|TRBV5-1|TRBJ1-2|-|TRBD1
TGCGCCAGCAGCTCCGGGACAGGGACCAACTATGGCTACACCTTC
CASSSGTGTNYGYTF
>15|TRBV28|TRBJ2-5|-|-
TGTGCCAGCAGTTTCAGTACAGGAATCCAAGAGACCCAGTACTTC
CASSFSTGIQETQYF
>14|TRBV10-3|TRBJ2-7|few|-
TGTGCCACCACCCCCTCCGGACAGACCTACGAGCAGTACTTC
CATTPSGQTYEQYF
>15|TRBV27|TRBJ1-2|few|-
TGTGCCAGCAGTCCGACTTTTCCCATATTCGATGGCTACACCTTC
CASSPTFPIFDGYTF